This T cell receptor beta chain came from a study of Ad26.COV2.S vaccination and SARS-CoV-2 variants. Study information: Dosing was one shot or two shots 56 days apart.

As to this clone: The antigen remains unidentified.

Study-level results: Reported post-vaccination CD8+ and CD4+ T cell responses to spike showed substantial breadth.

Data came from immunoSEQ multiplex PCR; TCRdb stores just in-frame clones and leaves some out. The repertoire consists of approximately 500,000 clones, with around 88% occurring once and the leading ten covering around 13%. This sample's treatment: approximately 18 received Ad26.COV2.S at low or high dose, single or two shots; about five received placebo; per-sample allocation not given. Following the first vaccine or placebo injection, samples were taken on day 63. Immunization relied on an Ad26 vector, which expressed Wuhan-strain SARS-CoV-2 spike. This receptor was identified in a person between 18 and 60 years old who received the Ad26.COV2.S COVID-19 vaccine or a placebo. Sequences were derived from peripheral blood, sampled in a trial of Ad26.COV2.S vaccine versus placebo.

CDR3 DNA sequence: TGTGCCAGCGGGACAGGGGGCTTCGGTGAGCAGTTCTTC. Protein sequence: CASGTGGFGEQFF. The V call is TRBV19, the J call TRBJ2-1; 12 bases match TRBD1. The CDR3 runs 13 residues. V lost 9 bases to trimming and J lost 9 bases; unmatched junction nucleotides: 6. The germline V gene encodes CDR1 LNHDA and CDR2 SQIVND (reference sequence).